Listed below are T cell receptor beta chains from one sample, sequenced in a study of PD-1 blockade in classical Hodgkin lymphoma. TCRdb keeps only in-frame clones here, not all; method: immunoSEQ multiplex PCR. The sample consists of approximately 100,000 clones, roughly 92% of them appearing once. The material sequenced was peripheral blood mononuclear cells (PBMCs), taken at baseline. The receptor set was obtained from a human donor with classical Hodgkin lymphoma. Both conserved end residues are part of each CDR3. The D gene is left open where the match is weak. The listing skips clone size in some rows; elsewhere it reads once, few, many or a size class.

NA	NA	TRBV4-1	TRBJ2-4	CASSRDPRNIQYF	TGCGCCAGCAGCCGGGATCCCCGAAACATTCAGTACTTC
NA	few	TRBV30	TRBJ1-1	CALSRNTEAFF	TGTGCCCTCAGTAGAAACACTGAAGCTTTCTTT
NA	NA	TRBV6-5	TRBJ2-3	CASSYEGGDTQYF	TGTGCCAGCAGTTACGAAGGCGGGGATACGCAGTATTTT
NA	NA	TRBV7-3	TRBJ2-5	CASSPRTWEETQYF	TGTGCCAGCAGCCCTAGGACATGGGAAGAGACCCAGTACTTC
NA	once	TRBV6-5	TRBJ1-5	CASSYSSGGQPQHF	TGTGCCAGCAGTTACTCGAGTGGGGGTCAGCCCCAGCATTTT
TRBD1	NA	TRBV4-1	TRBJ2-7	CASSQGQGIYEQYF	TGCGCCAGCAGCCAAGGACAGGGTATCTACGAGCAGTACTTC
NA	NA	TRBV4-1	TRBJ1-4	CASSQVGEKLFF	TGCGCCAGCAGCCAAGTTGGTGAAAAACTGTTTTTT
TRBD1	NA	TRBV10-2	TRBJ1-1	CASRDRGNTEAFF	TGCGCCAGCAGGGACAGGGGTAACACTGAAGCTTTCTTT
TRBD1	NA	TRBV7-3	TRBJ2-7	CASSLEGQGVGEQYF	TGTGCCAGCAGCTTAGAGGGACAGGGGGTTGGCGAGCAGTACTTC
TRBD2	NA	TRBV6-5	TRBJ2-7	CASRNSGRASNEQYF	TGTGCCAGCAGAAATAGCGGGAGGGCCAGCAACGAGCAGTACTTC
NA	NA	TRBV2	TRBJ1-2	CASIGPQGLYGYTF	TGTGCCAGCATTGGACCTCAGGGTCTCTATGGCTACACCTTC
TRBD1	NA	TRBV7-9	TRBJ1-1	CASSSPGTGTNTEAFF	TGTGCCAGCAGCTCCCCCGGGACAGGGACGAACACTGAAGCTTTCTTT
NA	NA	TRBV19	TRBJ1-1	CASSPSRTDGNTEAFF	TGTGCCAGTAGTCCTAGCCGGACGGACGGGAACACTGAAGCTTTCTTT
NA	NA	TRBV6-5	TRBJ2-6	CASSYGGSGANVLTF	TGTGCCAGCAGTTACGGGGGCTCTGGGGCCAACGTCCTGACTTTC
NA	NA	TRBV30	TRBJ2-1	CAWSVLGFGEQFF	TGTGCCTGGAGTGTACTAGGTTTCGGGGAGCAGTTCTTC
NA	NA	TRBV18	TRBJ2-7	CASSPSLSGEQYF	TGTGCCAGCTCACCATCCTTGTCGGGCGAGCAGTACTTC
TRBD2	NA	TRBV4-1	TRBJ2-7	CASSQNPSSSGEQYF	TGCGCCAGCAGCCAGAACCCTAGTAGTAGCGGGGAGCAGTACTTC
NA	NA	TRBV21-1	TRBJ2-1	CASSKSRLAGNEQFF	TGTGCCAGCAGCAAATCGCGGCTAGCGGGCAATGAGCAGTTCTTC
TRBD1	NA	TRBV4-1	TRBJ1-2	CASSQTVEGASYGYTF	TGCGCCAGCAGCCAAACCGTAGAGGGGGCAAGCTATGGCTACACCTTC
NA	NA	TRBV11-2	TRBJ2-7	CASSPIKGGSSYEQYF	TGTGCCAGCAGCCCAATTAAAGGCGGAAGCTCCTACGAGCAGTACTTC
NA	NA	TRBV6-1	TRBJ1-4	CASSDRAAKDEKLFF	TGTGCCAGCAGTGATAGGGCAGCGAAGGATGAAAAACTGTTTTTT
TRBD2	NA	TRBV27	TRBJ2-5	CASRRRAGGRETQYF	TGTGCCAGCAGGCGCCGGGCGGGGGGCCGAGAGACCCAGTACTTC